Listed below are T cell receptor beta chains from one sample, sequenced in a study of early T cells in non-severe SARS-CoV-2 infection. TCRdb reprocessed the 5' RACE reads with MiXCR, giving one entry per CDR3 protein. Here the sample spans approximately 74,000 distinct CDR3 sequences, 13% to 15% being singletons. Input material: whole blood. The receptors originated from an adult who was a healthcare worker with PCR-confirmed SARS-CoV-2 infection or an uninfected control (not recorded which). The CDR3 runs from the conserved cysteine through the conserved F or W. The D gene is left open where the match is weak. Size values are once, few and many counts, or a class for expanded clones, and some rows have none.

CDR3 DNA: TGTGCCAGCAGTCAAGGGCCTGGGGGTAATGAAAAACTGTTTTTT
CDR3 protein: CASSQGPGGNEKLFF
D gene: NA
J gene: TRBJ1-4
V gene: TRBV27
clone size: many

CDR3 DNA: TGCAGCGTCTGGAGAAGGCAAGAGACCCAGTACTTC
CDR3 protein: CSVWRRQETQYF
D gene: NA
J gene: TRBJ2-5
V gene: TRBV29-1
clone size: NA

CDR3 DNA: TGTGCCAGCAATCACCGGGACAGTCTAAAAGAGACCCAGTACTTC
CDR3 protein: CASNHRDSLKETQYF
D gene: TRBD1
J gene: TRBJ2-5
V gene: TRBV6-1
clone size: many

CDR3 DNA: TGTGCCAGCACCTCCGGGACAGGGGGCGCAGATACGCAGTATTTT
CDR3 protein: CASTSGTGGADTQYF
D gene: TRBD1
J gene: TRBJ2-3
V gene: TRBV12-3/TRBV12-4
clone size: few

CDR3 DNA: TGTGCCAGCAGTTACGGGCAGGGAGGCACCGGGGAGCTGTTTTTT
CDR3 protein: CASSYGQGGTGELFF
D gene: NA
J gene: TRBJ2-2
V gene: TRBV6-5
clone size: NA

CDR3 DNA: TGTGCCAGCAGCCATAGTACCTCGGGACACTACTACGAGCAGTACTTC
CDR3 protein: CASSHSTSGHYYEQYF
D gene: NA
J gene: TRBJ2-7
V gene: TRBV11-2
clone size: many

CDR3 DNA: TGCAGTGCTGGAGGAGCACCGATCTATGGCTACACCTTC
CDR3 protein: CSAGGAPIYGYTF
D gene: NA
J gene: TRBJ1-2
V gene: TRBV20-1
clone size: few

CDR3 DNA: TGTGCCAGCAGTTACGAGGGGGGGGCCACAGATACGCAGTATTTT
CDR3 protein: CASSYEGGATDTQYF
D gene: NA
J gene: TRBJ2-3
V gene: TRBV6-2/TRBV6-3
clone size: NA

CDR3 DNA: TGTGCCAGCAGCCAGGGGGTGGACAGGACGTATTTT
CDR3 protein: CASSQGVDRTYF
D gene: TRBD1
J gene: TRBJ2-3
V gene: TRBV7-2
clone size: few

CDR3 DNA: TGTGCCAGCAGCTTCGACAGCATCTCCTACGAGCAGTACTTC
CDR3 protein: CASSFDSISYEQYF
D gene: NA
J gene: TRBJ2-7
V gene: TRBV7-2
clone size: few

CDR3 DNA: TGTGCCAGCAGCCACGGACTCCGGACGGGGGAGCTGTTTTTT
CDR3 protein: CASSHGLRTGELFF
D gene: NA
J gene: TRBJ2-2
V gene: TRBV7-7
clone size: many

CDR3 DNA: TGTGCCAGCAGTTGGGGACTCGACGGCGAGACCCAGTACTTC
CDR3 protein: CASSWGLDGETQYF
D gene: NA
J gene: TRBJ2-5
V gene: TRBV9
clone size: few

CDR3 DNA: TGTGCCATCAGTGGGGACAGTCTCTATGGCTACACCTTC
CDR3 protein: CAISGDSLYGYTF
D gene: TRBD1
J gene: TRBJ1-2
V gene: TRBV10-3
clone size: few

CDR3 DNA: TGTGCCAGCACGGGACTTCCTAGCTATGGCTACACCTTC
CDR3 protein: CASTGLPSYGYTF
D gene: NA
J gene: TRBJ1-2
V gene: TRBV28
clone size: few

CDR3 DNA: TGTGCCAGCAGAAGGGACAGGGGGAACACAGATACGCAGTATTTT
CDR3 protein: CASRRDRGNTDTQYF
D gene: TRBD1
J gene: TRBJ2-3
V gene: TRBV27
clone size: few

CDR3 DNA: TGTGCCAGCAGGAGAATTCCCGGGACAGGGGCGACCGGGGAGCTGTTTTTT
CDR3 protein: CASRRIPGTGATGELFF
D gene: TRBD1
J gene: TRBJ2-2
V gene: TRBV2
clone size: NA

CDR3 DNA: TGTGCCAGCAGCCCGGGACAGGGCCCTTTCGAGCAGTACTTC
CDR3 protein: CASSPGQGPFEQYF
D gene: TRBD1
J gene: TRBJ2-7
V gene: TRBV3-1
clone size: few

CDR3 DNA: TGTGCCAGCAGCTCGGACAGCACCTATGGCTACACCTTC
CDR3 protein: CASSSDSTYGYTF
D gene: NA
J gene: TRBJ1-2
V gene: TRBV5-4
clone size: few

CDR3 DNA: TGTGCCAGCAGCCGCCAACCCCTGAGCGAGCAGTACTTC
CDR3 protein: CASSRQPLSEQYF
D gene: NA
J gene: TRBJ2-7
V gene: TRBV9
clone size: NA

CDR3 DNA: TGCAGCGTTGTGCAGGGCGGCACAGATACGCAGTATTTT
CDR3 protein: CSVVQGGTDTQYF
D gene: NA
J gene: TRBJ2-3
V gene: TRBV29-1
clone size: NA

CDR3 DNA: TGTGCCAGCAGCCCCCAAAGCGGGGGACAGGCCACAGATACGCAGTATTTT
CDR3 protein: CASSPQSGGQATDTQYF
D gene: NA
J gene: TRBJ2-3
V gene: TRBV7-2
clone size: many

CDR3 DNA: TGTGCCAGGAGGGACACAGATACGCAGTATTTT
CDR3 protein: CARRDTDTQYF
D gene: NA
J gene: TRBJ2-3
V gene: TRBV6-4
clone size: few

CDR3 DNA: TGTGCCAGCAGCGCGCGACACCTGAACACTGAAGCTTTCTTT
CDR3 protein: CASSARHLNTEAFF
D gene: NA
J gene: TRBJ1-1
V gene: TRBV5-4
clone size: few

CDR3 DNA: TGTGCCAGCTCGCGGGGACTAGCGGGACACAATGAGCAGTTCTTC
CDR3 protein: CASSRGLAGHNEQFF
D gene: TRBD2
J gene: TRBJ2-1
V gene: TRBV18
clone size: many

CDR3 DNA: TGTGCCAGCAGCCTGGCCCTCTTCGGCGCAACAAACGTCCTGACTTTC
CDR3 protein: CASSLALFGATNVLTF
D gene: NA
J gene: TRBJ2-6
V gene: TRBV7-9
clone size: few

CDR3 DNA: TGCAGTGCTAGAGATCGTACTAAACAAGAGACCCAGTACTTC
CDR3 protein: CSARDRTKQETQYF
D gene: NA
J gene: TRBJ2-5
V gene: TRBV20-1
clone size: many

CDR3 DNA: TGTGCCAGCAGCCCCCCGGACTCTGGGGCCAACGTCCTGACTTTC
CDR3 protein: CASSPPDSGANVLTF
D gene: NA
J gene: TRBJ2-6
V gene: TRBV11-2
clone size: few

CDR3 DNA: TGTGCCAGCAGTTTTCACGGATCTAACTATGGCTACACCTTC
CDR3 protein: CASSFHGSNYGYTF
D gene: NA
J gene: TRBJ1-2
V gene: TRBV28
clone size: few

CDR3 DNA: TGCAGCGTTGTCCGGGGCGGTGAGACCCAGTACTTC
CDR3 protein: CSVVRGGETQYF
D gene: NA
J gene: TRBJ2-5
V gene: TRBV29-1
clone size: NA

CDR3 DNA: TGCAGTGCTAGTGGCAACTCTGGAAACACCATATATTTT
CDR3 protein: CSASGNSGNTIYF
D gene: NA
J gene: TRBJ1-3
V gene: TRBV20-1
clone size: once

CDR3 DNA: TGCGCCAGCAGAATAGGCGGGGCCGACAATGAGCAGTTCTTC
CDR3 protein: CASRIGGADNEQFF
D gene: NA
J gene: TRBJ2-1
V gene: TRBV5-1
clone size: few

CDR3 DNA: TGCAGCGTTGCGGGGGACCCACTGTACCAAGAGACCCAGTACTTC
CDR3 protein: CSVAGDPLYQETQYF
D gene: NA
J gene: TRBJ2-5
V gene: TRBV29-1
clone size: few

CDR3 DNA: TGTGCCAGCACTCCCGGGGTCAACTATGGCTACACCTTC
CDR3 protein: CASTPGVNYGYTF
D gene: NA
J gene: TRBJ1-2
V gene: TRBV6-5
clone size: few

CDR3 DNA: TGTGCCAGCAGTTACCCTAAGCGACTAGCGGGGGGGACCTACAATGAGCAGTTCTTC
CDR3 protein: CASSYPKRLAGGTYNEQFF
D gene: TRBD2
J gene: TRBJ2-1
V gene: TRBV6-2/TRBV6-3
clone size: NA

CDR3 DNA: TGTGCCAGCAGTTTTCTGGGCCGTCACACCTTC
CDR3 protein: CASSFLGRHTF
D gene: NA
J gene: TRBJ1-2
V gene: TRBV12-3/TRBV12-4
clone size: NA

CDR3 DNA: TGTGCCAGCTCACCATCCGTGGGACTGCTTAATGAAAAACTGTTTTTT
CDR3 protein: CASSPSVGLLNEKLFF
D gene: NA
J gene: TRBJ1-4
V gene: TRBV18
clone size: many

CDR3 DNA: TGTGCCAGCAGCCTGGAGAGCGGGGGAAGAAAGACCCAGTACTTC
CDR3 protein: CASSLESGGRKTQYF
D gene: TRBD2
J gene: TRBJ2-5
V gene: TRBV9
clone size: NA